Following are 18 T cell receptor beta chains from one sample sequenced in a study of blood T cell repertoires in COVID-19. Here immunoSEQ multiplex PCR was the method, and the copy in TCRdb shows in-frame clones only, minus some. Among around 150,000 clones, 84% were seen once, and the ten largest hold less than 9%. Sequenced: peripheral blood. Receptor source: a man aged 25-40 years with COVID-19, enrolled during active disease.

The chain is built from TRBV18 and TRBJ2-1; 9 bases are shared with TRBD1. This CDR3 is built from 15 residues. The J segment lost 4 bases and the V segment lost 2 bases, leaving 3 bases of the junction unmatched. Looked up from germline, CDR1 is KGHSH and CDR2 is LQKENI. DNA for the CDR3: TGTGCCAGCTCACCAGGGGGGACAGGGTACAATGAGCAGTTCTTC. It codes for CASSPGGTGYNEQFF. Supplemented by reference TRBV18 and TRBJ2-1, the full variable domain reads NAGVMQNPRHLVRRRGQEARLRCSPMKGHSHVYWYRQLPEEGLKFMVYLQKENIIDESGMPKERFSAEFPKEGPSILRIQQVVRGDSAAYFCASSPGGTGYNEQFFGPGTRLTVL.

The chain couples TRBV5-1 to TRBJ1-2; D gene unclear. Per germline, CDR1 SGHRS and CDR2 YFSETQ. The V end lost 4 bases, the J end lost 6 bases, and 16 bases lay between the germline ends. The CDR3 is 14 residues long. The DNA for the CDR3 is TGCGCCAGCAGCCCGGAGCTGTACCTTCATGGCTACACCTTC. It is translated as CASSPELYLHGYTF.

The rearrangement links TRBV5-1 to TRBJ1-2; D perhaps matches TRBD1 (5 bases). Trimming removed 0 bases from V and 4 bases from J, with 13 bases in between. The CDR3 contains 15 residues. Germline V gene sequence: CDR1 SGHRS, CDR2 YFSETQ. CDR3 region: CASSLEGRSAYGYTF. Here the CDR3 DNA reads TGCGCCAGCAGCTTGGAGGGGAGGTCCGCCTATGGCTACACCTTC.

This clone was found once. This chain connects TRBV24-1 to TRBJ2-1, with a tentative D call TRBD1 (5 bases). V was trimmed by 4 bases and J by 3 bases, leaving 15 bases between them. The CDR3 loop spans 16 amino acids. The germline V gene has CDR1 KGHDR and CDR2 SFDVKD. The CDR3 reads CATSDPTGAGYNEQFF. DNA of the CDR3: TGTGCCACCAGTGACCCCACAGGAGCCGGCTACAATGAGCAGTTCTTC.

The V call is TRBV19, the J call TRBJ2-7; 12 positions agree with TRBD1. Looked up from germline, CDR1 is LNHDA and CDR2 is SQIVND (reference sequence). This CDR3 region has 16 residues. Trimming at V came to 5 bases and at J to 5 bases, leaving 10 bases not matched to a gene. CDR3 nucleotides: TGTGCCAGTAGTTTCGCCGGGACAGGGGGCAAGGACGAGCAGTACTTC. Amino acids: CASSFAGTGGKDEQYF.

This chain connects TRBV11-2 to TRBJ2-5, with 8 nucleotides matching TRBD2. The CDR3 runs 15 residues. Germline-derived CDR1 and CDR2 are SGHAT and FQNNGV. The V and J ends lost 5 bases and 4 bases, in that order; junction bases with no gene match: 9. The DNA for the CDR3 is TGTGCCAGCAGCCGATTAGCGGGAAGGATAGAGACCCAGTACTTC. It translates to CASSRLAGRIETQYF.

This clone was seen a single time. This chain joins TRBV9 and TRBJ1-6; 8 nucleotides align to TRBD1. V lost 4 bases and J lost 8; bases outside the gene matches: 8. This CDR3 has 15 amino acids. Germline CDR1 reads SGDLS; CDR2 reads YYNGEE. In DNA form, the CDR3 reads TGTGCCAGCAGCCTGAAGGACAGGGCGCATTCACCCCTCCACTTT. Amino acids: CASSLKDRAHSPLHF.

The chain uses TRBV18 and TRBJ2-1; TRBD2 aligns across 10 bases. Germline trimming cut 2 bases from V and 8 bases from J; bases unmatched to any gene: 6. The CDR3 loop spans 15 amino acids. The germline V gene encodes CDR1 KGHSH and CDR2 LQKENI. The CDR3 here is CASSPSLAGEDEQFF. CDR3 DNA: TGTGCCAGCTCACCATCTCTAGCGGGAGAAGATGAGCAGTTCTTC.

The chain is built from TRBV7-2 and TRBJ1-2; no firm D call. The CDR3 totals 15 residues. The germline gives CDR1 SGHTA, CDR2 FQGNSA. V lost 6 bases and J 4 bases, leaving 18 bases between the germline ends. This chain's CDR3 is CASSLELVSLYGYTF. In DNA form, the CDR3 reads TGTGCCAGCAGTCTAGAGTTGGTCAGCCTCTATGGCTACACCTTC. The complete variable domain, with remaining parts taken from reference TRBV7-2 and TRBJ1-2, reads GAGVSQSPSNKVTEKGKDVELRCDPISGHTALYWYRQSLGQGLEFLIYFQGNSAPDKSGLPSDRFSAERTGGSVSTLTIQRTQQEDSAVYLCASSLELVSLYGYTFGSGTRLTVV.

V gene TRBV6-1 combines with J gene TRBJ1-1; D not resolved. The CDR3 totals 14 residues. Trimming removed 2 bases at V and 0 bases at J, with 7 bases between. CDR1 and CDR2 (germline): MNHNS, SASEGT. CDR3 nucleotide sequence: TGTGCCAGCAGTGAACACAACATGAACACTGAAGCTTTCTTT. Protein product: CASSEHNMNTEAFF.

J is TRBJ2-3 and V is TRBV14; possible D gene TRBD1, 5 bases. The CDR3 length is 13 residues. Germline CDR1 and CDR2: SGHDN and FVKESK. The V and J ends lost 4 bases and 6 bases respectively, with 11 bases between them. CDR3: CASSLVQVDTQYF. CDR3 DNA sequence: TGTGCCAGCAGCCTAGTACAGGTGGATACGCAGTATTTT. Full variable domain (missing parts from reference TRBV14 and TRBJ2-3): EAGVTQFPSHSVIEKGQTVTLRCDPISGHDNLYWYRRVMGKEIKFLLHFVKESKQDESGMPNNRFLAERTGGTYSTLKVQPAELEDSGVYFCASSLVQVDTQYFGPGTRLTVL.

This clone was seen once. The rearrangement joins TRBV10-2 to TRBJ1-1; 7 bases are shared with TRBD1. The germline CDR1 and CDR2 sequences are WSHSY and SAAADI. Trimming removed 4 bases from V and 4 bases from J; junction bases left unmatched: 6. The CDR3 has 14 residues. The CDR3 DNA sequence: TGCGCCAGCAGTGGGGGCAGGGGGGTCACTGAAGCTTTCTTT. Protein product: CASSGGRGVTEAFF.

The V and J genes are TRBV5-8 and TRBJ2-7; D ambiguous. The ends were cut back, 2 bases at V and 5 bases at J, with 11 bases in the middle. This CDR3 comprises 13 residues. From germline, CDR1 is SGHTS and CDR2 YDEGEE. The CDR3 region has the DNA TGTGCCAGCAGCTTCCCGGGTCCCAACGAGCAGTACTTC. Translated: CASSFPGPNEQYF.

V gene TRBV5-1 combines with J gene TRBJ1-1, with D maybe TRBD1 (5 bases). Trimming took 4 bases from V and 4 from J, leaving 14 bases between them. CDR3 length equals 14 residues. Germline lookup yields CDR1 SGHRS and CDR2 YFSETQ. The CDR3, as DNA: TGCGCCAGCAGCCCCCAGGGCGACGGCACTGAAGCTTTCTTT. It codes for CASSPQGDGTEAFF. The full variable domain, completed using reference TRBV5-1 and TRBJ1-1, is KAGVTQTPRYLIKTRGQQVTLSCSPISGHRSVSWYQQTPGQGLQFLFEYFSETQRNKGNFPGRFSGRQFSNSRSEMNVSTLELGDSALYLCASSPQGDGTEAFFGQGTRLTVV.

The chain recombines TRBV13 with TRBJ2-7; 12 nucleotides line up with TRBD2. Germline-derived CDR1 and CDR2 are PRHDT and FYEKMQ (reference sequence). V lost 4 bases to trimming and J lost 6 bases; unmatched junction nucleotides: 16. This CDR3 comprises 18 residues. DNA for the CDR3: TGTGCCAGCAGCTCGCAAACGACTAGCGGGAGACTAAACGGCGAGCAGTACTTC. The encoded protein is CASSSQTTSGRLNGEQYF.

The chain is built from TRBV12-3 or TRBV12-4 and TRBJ2-7; tentative D call: TRBD2 (5 bases). This CDR3 comprises 13 residues. The ends were cut back, 5 bases at V and 6 bases at J, with 14 bases in the middle. The CDR3 is CASSRDYAREQYF. CDR3 coding DNA: TGTGCCAGCAGTCGGGATTACGCTCGCGAGCAGTACTTC.

The chain couples TRBV28 to TRBJ2-5; TRBD1 aligns across 7 bases. J lost 4 bases, V lost 7 bases, and 9 bases had no gene match. The CDR3 consists of 14 residues. Germline CDR1 MDHEN, CDR2 SYDVKM. CDR3 DNA sequence: TGTGCCAGCAACCCCCCCGACAGGGTAGAGACCCAGTACTTC. It yields the protein CASNPPDRVETQYF.

The chain carries TRBV3-1 (or the pseudogene TRBV3-2) and TRBJ2-1, with 9 bases lining up with TRBD1. Germline CDR1 and CDR2: LGHDT and YNNKEL (reference sequence). This CDR3 spans 16 amino acids. The V and J ends lost 3 bases and 7 bases, in that order; junction bases with no gene match: 10. The CDR3 spells CASSHLGQGVGNEQFF. The CDR3 coding sequence is TGTGCCAGCAGCCACCTGGGACAGGGAGTCGGGAATGAGCAGTTCTTC.